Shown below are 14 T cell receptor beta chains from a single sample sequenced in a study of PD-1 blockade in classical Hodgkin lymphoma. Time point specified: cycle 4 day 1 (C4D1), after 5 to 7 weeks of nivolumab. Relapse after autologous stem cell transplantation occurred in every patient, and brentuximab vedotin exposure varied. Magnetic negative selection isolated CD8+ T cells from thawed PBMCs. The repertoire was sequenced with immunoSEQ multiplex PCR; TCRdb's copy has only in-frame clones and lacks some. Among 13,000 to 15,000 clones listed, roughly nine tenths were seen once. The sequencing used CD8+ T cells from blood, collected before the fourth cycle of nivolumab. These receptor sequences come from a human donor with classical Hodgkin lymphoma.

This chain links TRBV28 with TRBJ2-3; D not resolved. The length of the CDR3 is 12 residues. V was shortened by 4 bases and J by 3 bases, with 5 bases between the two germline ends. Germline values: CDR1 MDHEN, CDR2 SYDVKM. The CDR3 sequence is CASSSQTDTQYF. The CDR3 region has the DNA TGTGCCAGCAGTTCCCAAACAGATACGCAGTATTTT.

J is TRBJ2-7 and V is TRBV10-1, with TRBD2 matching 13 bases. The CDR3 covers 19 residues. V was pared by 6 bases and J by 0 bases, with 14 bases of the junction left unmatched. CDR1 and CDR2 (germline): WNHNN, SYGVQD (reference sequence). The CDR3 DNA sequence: TGCGCCAGCAGAACACCAGGACTAGCGGGGGCGCGGTGCTCCTACGAGCAGTACTTC. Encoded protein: CASRTPGLAGARCSYEQYF.

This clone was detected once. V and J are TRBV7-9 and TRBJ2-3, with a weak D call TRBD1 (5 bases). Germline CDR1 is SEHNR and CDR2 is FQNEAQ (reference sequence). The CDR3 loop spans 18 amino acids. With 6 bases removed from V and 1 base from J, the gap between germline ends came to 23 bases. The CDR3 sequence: CASRENYSGRGGTDTQYF. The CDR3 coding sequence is TGTGCCAGCAGGGAGAACTACTCAGGGCGTGGGGGCACAGATACGCAGTATTTT.

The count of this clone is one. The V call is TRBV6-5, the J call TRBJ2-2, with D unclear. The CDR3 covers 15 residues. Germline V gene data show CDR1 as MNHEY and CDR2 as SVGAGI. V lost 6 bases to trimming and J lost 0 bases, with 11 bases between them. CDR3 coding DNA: TGTGCCAGCAGCGTTTCTTCAGCGAACACCGGGGAGCTGTTTTTT. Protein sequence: CASSVSSANTGELFF.

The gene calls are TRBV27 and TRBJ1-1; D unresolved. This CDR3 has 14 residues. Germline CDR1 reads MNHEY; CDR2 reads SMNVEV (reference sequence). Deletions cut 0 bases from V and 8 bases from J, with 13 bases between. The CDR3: CASSLSPTLGEAFF. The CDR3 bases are TGTGCCAGCAGTTTATCTCCAACCTTGGGGGAAGCTTTCTTT.

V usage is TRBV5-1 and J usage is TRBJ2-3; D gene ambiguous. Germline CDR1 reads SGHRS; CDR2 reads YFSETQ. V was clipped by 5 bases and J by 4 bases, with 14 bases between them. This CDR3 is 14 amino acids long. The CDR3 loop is CASRAEAHADTQYF. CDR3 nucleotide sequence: TGCGCCAGCAGGGCTGAAGCCCACGCAGATACGCAGTATTTT. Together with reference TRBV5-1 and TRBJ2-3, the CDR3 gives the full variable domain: KAGVTQTPRYLIKTRGQQVTLSCSPISGHRSVSWYQQTPGQGLQFLFEYFSETQRNKGNFPGRFSGRQFSNSRSEMNVSTLELGDSALYLCASRAEAHADTQYFGPGTRLTVL.

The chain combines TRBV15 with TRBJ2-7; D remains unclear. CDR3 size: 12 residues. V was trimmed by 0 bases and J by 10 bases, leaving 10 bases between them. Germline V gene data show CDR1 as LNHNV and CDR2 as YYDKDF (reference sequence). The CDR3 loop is CATSRENGPQYF. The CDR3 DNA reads TGTGCCACCAGCAGAGAAAACGGGCCACAGTACTTC. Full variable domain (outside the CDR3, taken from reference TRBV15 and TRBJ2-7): DAMVIQNPRYQVTQFGKPVTLSCSQTLNHNVMYWYQQKSSQAPKLLFHYYDKDFNNEADTPDNFQSRRPNTSFCFLDIRSPGLGDTAMYLCATSRENGPQYFGPGTRLTVT.

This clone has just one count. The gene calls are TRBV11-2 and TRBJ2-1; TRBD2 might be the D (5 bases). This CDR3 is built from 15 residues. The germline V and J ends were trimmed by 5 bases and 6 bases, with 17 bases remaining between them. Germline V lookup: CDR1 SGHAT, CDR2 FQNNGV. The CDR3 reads CASSPGGGSPNEQFF. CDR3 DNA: TGTGCCAGCAGCCCCGGAGGTGGGAGCCCCAATGAGCAGTTCTTC.

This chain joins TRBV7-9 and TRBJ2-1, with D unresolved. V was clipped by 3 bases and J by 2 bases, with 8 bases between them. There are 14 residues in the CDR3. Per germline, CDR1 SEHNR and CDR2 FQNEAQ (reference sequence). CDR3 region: CASSFTGTYNEQFF. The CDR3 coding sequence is TGTGCCAGCAGCTTCACCGGTACCTACAATGAGCAGTTCTTC.

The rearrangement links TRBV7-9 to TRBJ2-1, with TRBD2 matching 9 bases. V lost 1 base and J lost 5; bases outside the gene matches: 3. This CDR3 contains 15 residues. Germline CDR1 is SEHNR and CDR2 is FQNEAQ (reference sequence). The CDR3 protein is CASSLVVAGDNEQFF. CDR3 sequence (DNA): TGTGCCAGCAGCTTAGTTGTAGCGGGAGACAATGAGCAGTTCTTC.

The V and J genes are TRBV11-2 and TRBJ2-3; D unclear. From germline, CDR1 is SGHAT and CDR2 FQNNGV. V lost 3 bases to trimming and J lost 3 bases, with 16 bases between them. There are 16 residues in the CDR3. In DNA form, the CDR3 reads TGTGCCAGCAGCTTTTTCCCGGACCTGTCAACAGATACGCAGTATTTT. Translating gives CASSFFPDLSTDTQYF.

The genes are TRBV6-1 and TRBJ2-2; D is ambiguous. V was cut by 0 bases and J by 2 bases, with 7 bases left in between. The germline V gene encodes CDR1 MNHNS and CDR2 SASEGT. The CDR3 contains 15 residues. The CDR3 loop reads CASSEAQVNTGELFF. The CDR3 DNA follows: TGTGCCAGCAGTGAAGCGCAGGTCAACACCGGGGAGCTGTTTTTT.

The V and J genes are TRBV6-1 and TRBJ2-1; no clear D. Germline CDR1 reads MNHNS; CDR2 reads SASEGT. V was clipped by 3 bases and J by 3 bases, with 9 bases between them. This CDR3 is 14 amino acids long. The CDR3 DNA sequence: TGTGCCAGCAGTGATGGACGGAACTACAATGAGCAGTTCTTC. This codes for CASSDGRNYNEQFF.

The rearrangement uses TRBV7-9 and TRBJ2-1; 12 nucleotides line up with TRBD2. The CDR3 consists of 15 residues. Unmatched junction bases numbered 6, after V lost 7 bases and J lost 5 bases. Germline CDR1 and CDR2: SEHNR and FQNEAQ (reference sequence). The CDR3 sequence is CASTLAGGYHNEQFF. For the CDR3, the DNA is TGTGCCAGCACACTAGCGGGGGGCTACCACAATGAGCAGTTCTTC. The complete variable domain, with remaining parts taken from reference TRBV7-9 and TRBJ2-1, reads DTGVSQNPRHKITKRGQNVTFRCDPISEHNRLYWYRQTLGQGPEFLTYFQNEAQLEKSRLLSDRFSAERPKGSFSTLEIQRTEQGDSAMYLCASTLAGGYHNEQFFGPGTRLTVL.